This entry lists 30 T cell receptor beta chains sequenced from one sample in a study of cytotoxic CD8 clonotypes in ibrutinib-treated CLL. Some clones are missing from TCRdb's copy, which holds only in-frame ones; the method was immunoSEQ multiplex PCR. The sample has approximately 350,000 clones; roughly 70% are singletons. This specimen consisted of PBMCs, obtained after 36 months of ibrutinib treatment. Receptors were obtained from a human donor with chronic lymphocytic leukemia.

This clone was detected once. The chain carries TRBV27 and TRBJ2-7; TRBD1 matches at 12 bases. V lost 4 bases to trimming and J lost 2 bases; unmatched junction nucleotides: 3. CDR3 size: 15 residues. The germline CDR1 and CDR2 sequences are MNHEY and SMNVEV (reference sequence). The CDR3 DNA follows: TGTGCCAGCAGTTACCGGGACAGGGGGCCCTACGAGCAGTACTTC. Translating it yields CASSYRDRGPYEQYF.

V gene TRBV5-1 combines with J gene TRBJ2-1; D may be TRBD1 or TRBD2 (6 bases each). The V gene's germline CDR1 is SGHRS and CDR2 YFSETQ. Trimming pared 0 bases from V and 8 bases from J, leaving 27 bases between. The CDR3 has 19 amino acids. This CDR3 is CASSLVGGGLARIIDEQFF. The CDR3 DNA sequence: TGCGCCAGCAGCTTGGTCGGGGGCGGATTGGCCCGGATTATTGATGAGCAGTTCTTC.

The chain employs TRBV19 and TRBJ2-7; TRBD2 agrees at 7 bases. The length of the CDR3 is 16 residues. The V segment lost 1 base and the J segment 0 bases; nucleotides outside the gene matches: 6. The germline CDR1 and CDR2 sequences are LNHDA and SQIVND (reference sequence). CDR3 amino acids: CASSIVASGSSYEQYF. The CDR3 DNA sequence: TGTGCCAGTAGTATAGTCGCTAGCGGAAGCTCCTACGAGCAGTACTTC.

CDR3 region: CASSFLRTDTQYF. The CDR3 region has the DNA TGTGCCAGCAGCTTCCTCCGCACAGATACGCAGTATTTT. This chain uses TRBV7-2 with TRBJ2-3; unclear D gene. Germline V gives CDR1 SGHTA, CDR2 FQGNSA. With 3 bases removed from V and 1 base from J, the gap between germline ends came to 5 bases. The CDR3 is 13 residues long.

V usage is TRBV7-3 and J usage is TRBJ2-2, with 10 nucleotides matching TRBD1. V shed 5 bases and J 5 bases; nucleotides not matched to a gene: 8. There are 16 residues in the CDR3. Germline CDR1 is SGHTA and CDR2 is FQGTGA. Here the CDR3 DNA reads TGTGCCAGCAGCAATCGACAGGGGGCGATAACCGGGGAGCTGTTTTTT. Encoded protein: CASSNRQGAITGELFF.

V is TRBV6-6 and J is TRBJ1-4; 9 bases fit TRBD1. CDR3 size: 14 residues. After removal of 6 bases from V and 5 bases from J, the junction contained 4 bases not matched to a gene. In germline, CDR1 is MNHNY, CDR2 SVGAGI (reference sequence). Written as DNA, the CDR3 is TGTGCCAGCAGGATGACAGGGGGAAATGAAAAACTGTTTTTT. Its protein product is CASRMTGGNEKLFF.

This sequence joins TRBV4-2 and TRBJ1-1; D is unclear. This CDR3 contains 13 residues. Trimming removed 0 bases at V and 6 bases at J, with 8 bases between. CDR1 and CDR2 (germline): LGHNA, YNFKEQ. CDR3 in amino acids: CASSQDVSSEAFF. In DNA, the CDR3 is TGTGCCAGCAGCCAAGATGTTTCGTCTGAAGCTTTCTTT.

This chain uses TRBV6-6 with TRBJ1-1; TRBD1 is a possible D gene (5 bases). Trimming removed 2 bases at V and 2 bases at J, with 12 bases between. Germline V lookup: CDR1 MNHNY, CDR2 SVGAGI (reference sequence). This CDR3 has 15 residues. Written as DNA, the CDR3 is TGTGCCAGCAGTTACAAGTCGACAGTTAACACTGAAGCTTTCTTT. Residues: CASSYKSTVNTEAFF.

V gene TRBV6-1 combines with J gene TRBJ1-1; D gene ambiguous. CDR1 is MNHNS and CDR2 is SASEGT in the germline V gene. Trimming took off 4 bases at V and 1 base at J, with 7 bases between the two ends. CDR3 length: 13 residues. Written as DNA, the CDR3 is TGTGCCAGCAGTGCCCTCCAGAACACTGAAGCTTTCTTT. As protein: CASSALQNTEAFF.

The chain recombines TRBV19 with TRBJ1-5; a weak D match, TRBD1 (5 bases). V shed 3 bases and J shed 3 bases, with 12 bases lying between them. Germline V gene sequence: CDR1 LNHDA, CDR2 SQIVND (reference sequence). CDR3 length: 15 amino acids. CDR3 region: CASSIGWGYNQPQHF. CDR3 nucleotide sequence: TGTGCCAGTAGTATTGGCTGGGGGTACAATCAGCCCCAGCATTTT.

The chain employs TRBV21-1 and TRBJ2-3; the table gives TRBD2 as D, unverified against the DNA. TRBV21-1 corresponds to a pseudogene. The length of the CDR3 is 16 residues. The CDR3 region has the DNA TGTGCCAGCAGCAAGGATCCGGGTTCCAATACAGATACGCAGTATTTT. Translated: CASSKDPGSNTDTQYF.

This clone was counted between two and nine times. The rearrangement uses TRBV4-1 and TRBJ2-7, with no clear D. Trimming removed 0 bases at V and 3 bases at J, with 6 bases between. CDR3 size: 13 residues. Germline V gene lookup returns CDR1 MGHRA and CDR2 YSYEKL. The CDR3 reads CASSQERDYEQYF. CDR3 in DNA: TGCGCCAGCAGCCAAGAAAGGGACTACGAGCAGTACTTC.

The gene calls are TRBV30 and TRBJ2-7, with 7 bases identical to TRBD1. Germline V gene lookup returns CDR1 GTSNPN and CDR2 SVGIG (reference sequence). This CDR3 has 15 residues. The trim removed 0 bases at V and 3 bases at J, leaving 8 bases unmatched. Here the CDR3 reads CAWSVHYRGNYEQYF. The CDR3 nucleotides are TGTGCCTGGAGTGTACACTACAGGGGTAACTACGAGCAGTACTTC.

This rearrangement joins TRBV29-1 to TRBJ1-2; tentative D call: TRBD1 (5 bases). The CDR3 is 12 amino acids. Trimming took 3 bases from V and 3 from J, leaving 8 bases between them. In germline, CDR1 is SQVTM, CDR2 ANQGSEA. The CDR3 sequence is CSVDPGYYGYTF. CDR3 bases: TGCAGCGTTGATCCAGGGTACTATGGCTACACCTTC.

This clone was counted between two and nine times. The chain has TRBV18 and TRBJ2-5, with a weak D call TRBD1 (6 bases). Germline-derived CDR1 and CDR2 are KGHSH and LQKENI. This CDR3 comprises 14 residues. V gave up 4 bases and J gave up 2 bases, with 11 bases separating them. The CDR3 DNA reads TGTGCCAGCTCACGGGGGCAGAAACAAGAGACCCAGTACTTC. Translated: CASSRGQKQETQYF.

The chain joins TRBV18 to TRBJ1-1; D is uncertain. Trimming took 4 bases from V and 2 from J, leaving 8 bases between them. CDR1 KGHSH and CDR2 LQKENI come from the germline V gene. This CDR3 is 13 amino acids long. As DNA, the CDR3 is TGTGCCAGCTCACGCGTTGCTAACACTGAAGCTTTCTTT. Protein product: CASSRVANTEAFF.

This chain links TRBV6-6 with TRBJ2-7; D may be TRBD1 (7 bases). This CDR3 region has 14 residues. Trimming took off 2 bases at V and 4 bases at J, with 12 bases between the two ends. Germline V gene sequence: CDR1 MNHNY, CDR2 SVGAGI (reference sequence). DNA of the CDR3: TGTGCCAGCAGTTACACAGCAGGGGGGTACGAGCAGTACTTC. Translation gives CASSYTAGGYEQYF.

CDR3 in DNA: TGTGCCAGCAGCTTCGGGGGGTTGTACCAAGAGACCCAGTACTTC. Its translation: CASSFGGLYQETQYF. The chain couples TRBV11-2 to TRBJ2-5, with 7 positions matching TRBD2. The CDR3 loop spans 15 amino acids. With V trimmed by 3 bases and J by 0 bases, 4 bases remained unmatched. Germline values: CDR1 SGHAT, CDR2 FQNNGV.

The chain uses TRBV5-1 and TRBJ2-7; TRBD2 matches at 9 bases. Germline V gene data show CDR1 as SGHRS and CDR2 as YFSETQ. The CDR3 covers 14 residues. J was trimmed by 9 bases and V by 0 bases; bases with no gene match: 7. The CDR3 loop reads CASSLAPSGTGQYF. In DNA, the CDR3 is TGCGCCAGCAGCTTGGCCCCTAGCGGGACGGGGCAGTACTTC.

In DNA form, the CDR3 reads TGTGCCAGCAGCCCAGATCGGGTCGCTGAAGCTTTCTTT. Translating it yields CASSPDRVAEAFF. The chain has TRBV7-2 and TRBJ1-1; D is uncertain. CDR1 and CDR2 (germline): SGHTA, FQGNSA. Deletions cut 5 bases from V and 6 bases from J, with 13 bases between. There are 13 residues in the CDR3.

The V call is TRBV9, the J call TRBJ2-2, with D perhaps matching TRBD2 (7 bases). Germline V gives CDR1 SGDLS, CDR2 YYNGEE. The germline V and J ends were trimmed by 4 bases and 5 bases, with 15 bases remaining between them. The CDR3 is made up of 15 amino acids. CDR3 amino acids: CASSPRGALTGELFF. The CDR3 bases are TGTGCCAGCAGCCCACGGGGGGCCCTTACCGGGGAGCTGTTTTTT.

V gene TRBV5-5 combines with J gene TRBJ1-2, with D tentatively TRBD1 (5 bases). Trimming pared 4 bases from V and 5 bases from J, leaving 24 bases between. Germline V gene sequence: CDR1 SGHKS, CDR2 YYEKEE (reference sequence). There are 17 residues in the CDR3. Here the CDR3 reads CASSPHLTGVSWYGYTF. As DNA, the CDR3 is TGTGCCAGCAGCCCCCATTTAACGGGGGTTAGTTGGTATGGCTACACCTTC. Variable domain in full (rest from reference TRBV5-5 and TRBJ1-2): DAGVTQSPTHLIKTRGQQVTLRCSPISGHKSVSWYQQVLGQGPQFIFQYYEKEERGRGNFPDRFSARQFPNYSSELNVNALLLGDSALYLCASSPHLTGVSWYGYTFGSGTRLTVV.

The chain is built from TRBV29-1 and TRBJ2-6; D gene uncertain. The CDR3 spans 14 residues. In germline, CDR1 is SQVTM, CDR2 ANQGSEA. Trimming left V 5 bases short and J 5 bases short, with 13 bases between. The CDR3 here is CSVSIQSRANVLTF. DNA of the CDR3: TGCAGCGTTAGCATACAAAGTCGGGCCAACGTCCTGACTTTC.

The CDR3 DNA reads as TGCGCCAGCAGCCAAAGGACAGGTTGGAGGCCGAACACCGGGGAGCTGTTTTTT. Its protein product is CASSQRTGWRPNTGELFF. The chain combines TRBV5-1 with TRBJ2-2; TRBD1 matches 7 bases. The CDR3 covers 18 residues. Germline V CDR1 and CDR2: SGHRS, YFSETQ. Trimming removed 4 bases from V and 0 bases from J; junction bases left unmatched: 12.

This chain links TRBV27 with TRBJ2-7, with D possibly being TRBD1 (6 bases). The CDR3 covers 14 residues. CDR1 and CDR2 from the germline V gene are MNHEY and SMNVEV (reference sequence). V lost 5 bases and J 4 bases, leaving 15 bases between the germline ends. CDR3 sequence reads: CASSPIPTGYEQYF. The CDR3 nucleotides read TGTGCCAGCAGTCCTATCCCAACAGGGTACGAGCAGTACTTC.

This chain links TRBV10-1 with TRBJ1-2; TRBD1 is a possible D gene (5 bases). The CDR3 extends over 13 amino acids. The V end was cut by 0 bases, the J end by 8 bases, with 10 bases between. Germline CDR1 and CDR2: WNHNN and SYGVQD (reference sequence). This CDR3 reads CASSESAGWGYTF. The CDR3 DNA is TGCGCCAGCAGTGAGTCGGCAGGGTGGGGCTACACCTTC.

The chain recombines TRBV10-3 with TRBJ2-7; 13 nucleotides agree with TRBD2. V was pared by 8 bases and J by 5 bases, with 6 bases of the junction left unmatched. The CDR3 is 14 amino acids. The germline gives CDR1 ENHRY, CDR2 SYGVKD. Here the CDR3 reads CAIRPGLAGHEQYF. The CDR3 DNA follows: TGTGCCATCCGTCCGGGACTAGCGGGACACGAGCAGTACTTC.

The J gene is TRBJ2-5, the V gene TRBV6-5; D is unclear. CDR1 MNHEY and CDR2 SVGAGI come from the germline V gene. The CDR3 runs to 12 residues. V was clipped by 5 bases and J by 2 bases, with 6 bases between them. DNA of the CDR3: TGTGCCAGCAGTCCTGAACAAGAGACCCAGTACTTC. It is translated as CASSPEQETQYF.

This clone was counted only a few times. This chain uses TRBV5-1 with TRBJ2-7, with D uncertain. The germline gives CDR1 SGHRS, CDR2 YFSETQ. This CDR3 has 14 amino acids. The V and J ends lost 0 bases and 2 bases respectively, with 9 bases between them. The CDR3 DNA reads as TGCGCCAGCAGCTTGGTCCTGGGTCCCTACGAGCAGTACTTC. Protein sequence: CASSLVLGPYEQYF.

This clone occurred a few times. This sequence joins TRBV2 and TRBJ1-2; weak D call: TRBD1 (6 bases). CDR3 length: 14 residues. Trimming removed 10 bases from V and 7 bases from J, with 22 bases in between. Germline CDR1 SNHLY, CDR2 FYNNEI. Written as DNA, the CDR3 is TGTGCCATTCCCCGAGGGGGTGCTGCGGTTGGCTACACCTTC. As protein: CAIPRGGAAVGYTF.